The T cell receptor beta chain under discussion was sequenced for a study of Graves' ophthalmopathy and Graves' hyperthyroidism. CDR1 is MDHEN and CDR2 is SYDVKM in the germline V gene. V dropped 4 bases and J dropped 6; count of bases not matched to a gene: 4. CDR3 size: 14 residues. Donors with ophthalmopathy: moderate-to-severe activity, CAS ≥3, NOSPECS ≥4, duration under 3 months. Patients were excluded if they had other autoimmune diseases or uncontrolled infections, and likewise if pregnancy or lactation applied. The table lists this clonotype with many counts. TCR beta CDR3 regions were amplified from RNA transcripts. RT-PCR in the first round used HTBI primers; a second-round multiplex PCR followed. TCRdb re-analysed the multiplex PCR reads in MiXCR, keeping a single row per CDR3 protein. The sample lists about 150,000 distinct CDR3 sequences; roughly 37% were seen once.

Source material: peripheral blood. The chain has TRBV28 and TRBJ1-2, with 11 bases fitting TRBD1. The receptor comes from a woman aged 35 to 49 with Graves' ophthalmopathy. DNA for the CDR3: TGTGCCAGCAGTTGGGACAGGGGGATTAATGGCTACACCTTC. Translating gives CASSWDRGINGYTF.